The 9 T cell receptor beta chains given below trace back to one sample, sequenced in a study of cytomegalovirus exposure and HLA in healthy donors. Primers: 60 Vbeta forward and 13 Jbeta reverse. The table came from immunoSEQ multiplex PCR; TCRdb's copy has only in-frame clones and leaves some out. Altogether some 120,000 clones are present, roughly 9.9% being singletons, with the ten largest covering approximately 3%. The source material was PBMCs. Source of these receptors: a man aged 25-45 years in good health and CMV-seronegative.

The chain uses TRBV4-1 and TRBJ2-7; weak D call: TRBD1 (6 bases). The CDR3 consists of 15 residues. Between the trimmed V and J ends, which lost 3 bases and 3 bases, there was a span of 15 bases. The V gene's germline CDR1 is MGHRA and CDR2 YSYEKL. As DNA, the CDR3 is TGCGCCAGCAGCCACCCTGAAGACAGGCTCTACGAGCAGTACTTC. It is translated as CASSHPEDRLYEQYF.

This clone was recorded a few times. V is TRBV5-4 and J is TRBJ1-1; 9 bases line up with TRBD1. The CDR3 is made up of 14 amino acids. The trim removed 4 bases at V and 4 bases at J, leaving 5 bases unmatched. Germline V gene data show CDR1 as SGHNT and CDR2 as YYREEE (reference sequence). The CDR3 reads CASSPGTGITEAFF. For the CDR3, the DNA is TGTGCCAGCAGCCCTGGGACAGGGATCACTGAAGCTTTCTTT.

V and J are TRBV27 and TRBJ1-2; D uncertain. V shed 1 base and J shed 0 bases, with 9 bases lying between them. Per the germline V gene, CDR1 is MNHEY and CDR2 is SMNVEV (reference sequence). This CDR3 has 15 amino acids. This CDR3 is CASSLFSGSNYGYTF. The CDR3 nucleotides are TGTGCCAGCAGTTTATTTAGCGGATCTAACTATGGCTACACCTTC.

The chain couples TRBV11-3 to TRBJ2-7, with D unclear. V lost 4 bases to trimming and J lost 3 bases, with 4 bases between them. The CDR3 is 11 amino acids. Germline CDR1 is SGHNT and CDR2 is YENEEA. CDR3: CASSYSYEQYF. CDR3 bases: TGTGCCAGCAGCTACAGCTACGAGCAGTACTTC.

This clone came up a few times. The chain is built from TRBV2 and TRBJ1-4; tentative D call: TRBD1 (6 bases). V lost 7 bases and J 8 bases, leaving 17 bases between the germline ends. The length of the CDR3 is 14 residues. CDR1 and CDR2 from the germline V gene are SNHLY and FYNNEI. In nucleotides, the CDR3 is TGTGCCAGCAACCTGGACAGCGATCAGGAAAAACTGTTTTTT. Residues: CASNLDSDQEKLFF.

Only a few counts were recorded for this clone. The J gene is TRBJ2-3, the V gene TRBV19, with 7 bases lining up with TRBD2. This CDR3 is 15 amino acids long. V shed 3 bases, J shed 5 bases, and the junction held 8 bases outside the gene matches. CDR1 LNHDA and CDR2 SQIVND come from the germline V gene (reference sequence). CDR3 nucleotides: TGTGCCAGTAGTATCCGGACTAGGGGAGAAGATACGCAGTATTTT. This codes for CASSIRTRGEDTQYF. The full variable domain, rest sourced from reference TRBV19 and TRBJ2-3, is DGGITQSPKYLFRKEGQNVTLSCEQNLNHDAMYWYRQDPGQGLRLIYYSQIVNDFQKGDIAEGYSVSREKKESFPLTVTSAQKNPTAFYLCASSIRTRGEDTQYFGPGTRLTVL.

The chain employs TRBV14 and TRBJ1-1; D not resolved. The CDR3 totals 13 residues. V was clipped by 0 bases and J by 1 base, with 3 bases between them. Germline V gene sequence: CDR1 SGHDN, CDR2 FVKESK. CDR3 bases: TGTGCCAGCAGCCAAGATCGGAACACTGAAGCTTTCTTT. Encoded protein: CASSQDRNTEAFF.

The chain couples TRBV27 to TRBJ2-7; 10 bases map to TRBD2. After removal of 5 bases from V and 2 bases from J, the junction contained 3 bases not matched to a gene. The CDR3 covers 14 residues. Germline V gene lookup returns CDR1 MNHEY and CDR2 SMNVEV (reference sequence). CDR3 sequence (DNA): TGTGCCAGCAGTAGACTAGCGGGCCCCTACGAGCAGTACTTC. This sequence encodes CASSRLAGPYEQYF.

This clone was seen a few times. This rearrangement joins TRBV19 to TRBJ1-4, with 7 bases aligning to TRBD1. The trim removed 3 bases at V and 3 bases at J, leaving 1 base unmatched. This CDR3 spans 14 amino acids. Per the germline V gene, CDR1 is LNHDA and CDR2 is SQIVND (reference sequence). CDR3 DNA sequence: TGTGCCAGTAGTATGGGACAGCCTAATGAAAAACTGTTTTTT. Translating gives CASSMGQPNEKLFF.